Listed below are T cell receptor beta chains from one sample, sequenced in a study of STAT5B mutations in CD4+ large granular lymphocyte leukemia. Repertoires were generated with immunoSEQ multiplex PCR, while TCRdb's copy carries only in-frame clones and drops some. The table has some 40,000 clones, about four fifths seen once. Sequenced: CD4+ T cells from blood buffy coats. These receptor sequences come from a human donor in good health. CDR3s include the opening cysteine and the closing phenylalanine or tryptophan. D genes are given only for firm matches. Some rows mark clone size as missing; the rest say once, few, many or name a class of expanded clone.

J gene,V gene,CDR3 length,D gene,clone size,CDR3 protein,CDR3 DNA
TRBJ2-7,TRBV6-1,15,TRBD1,.,CASSAPGQVTYEQYF,TGTGCCAGCAGTGCGCCGGGACAGGTGACCTACGAGCAGTACTTC
TRBJ2-5,TRBV6-1,15,.,.,CASRPRGRYQETQYF,TGTGCCAGCAGACCCAGAGGCCGGTACCAAGAGACCCAGTACTTC
TRBJ1-2,TRBV11-2,13,.,few,CASSLLQGNGYTF,TGTGCCAGCAGCTTATTACAGGGAAATGGCTACACCTTC
TRBJ2-7,TRBV19,14,TRBD1,.,CASSRDRGLYEQYF,TGTGCCAGTAGTAGGGACAGGGGGCTCTACGAGCAGTACTTC
TRBJ1-3,TRBV4-1,16,.,once,CASSVGPQGSGNTIYF,TGCGCCAGCAGCGTCGGTCCTCAGGGGAGCGGAAACACCATATATTTT
TRBJ1-2,TRBV29-1,17,TRBD1,once,CSVEKSGAGGLGYGYTF,TGCAGCGTTGAAAAGAGCGGTGCAGGGGGATTGGGCTATGGCTACACCTTC
TRBJ1-2,TRBV6-5,12,.,.,CASSPGGGVNTF,TGTGCCAGCAGCCCCGGGGGGGGCGTGAACACCTTC
TRBJ1-1,TRBV10-2,10,.,.,CASRATEAFF,TGCGCCAGCAGGGCCACTGAAGCTTTCTTT
TRBJ2-1,TRBV11-2,15,TRBD2,.,CASSLAGGPYNEQFF,TGTGCCAGCAGCCTAGCGGGAGGGCCCTACAATGAGCAGTTCTTC
TRBJ2-7,TRBV6-1,13,.,.,CASSEIRRDEQYF,TGTGCCAGCAGTGAGATCAGACGCGACGAGCAGTACTTC
TRBJ1-2,TRBV10-3,16,TRBD1,.,CAIRFTGTGSAYGYTF,TGTGCCATCAGATTCACCGGGACAGGGAGCGCCTATGGCTACACCTTC
TRBJ2-1,TRBV7-9,18,.,.,CASSSPRALIWIYNEQFF,TGTGCCAGCAGCTCCCCCCGGGCCCTCATCTGGATCTACAATGAGCAGTTCTTC
TRBJ2-5,TRBV7-3,15,.,once,CASSQLGISQETQYF,TGTGCCAGCAGCCAACTCGGTATATCCCAAGAGACCCAGTACTTC
TRBJ1-6,TRBV5-4,13,.,.,CASSLGEESPLHF,TGTGCCAGCAGCCTCGGAGAAGAGTCACCCCTCCACTTT
TRBJ1-5,TRBV20-1,11,.,few,CSASSPQSQHF,TGCAGTGCTAGCTCTCCCCAGTCCCAGCATTTT
TRBJ2-2,TRBV2,13,.,.,CASSGENTGELFF,TGTGCCAGCAGTGGGGAAAACACCGGGGAGCTGTTTTTT
TRBJ1-1,TRBV10-3,16,.,.,CAISARTGGRNTEAFF,TGTGCCATCAGTGCCAGAACCGGGGGGCGGAACACTGAAGCTTTCTTT
TRBJ2-2,TRBV19,14,.,.,CASSPGRGSGELFF,TGTGCCAGTAGCCCGGGACGTGGGTCCGGGGAGCTGTTTTTT
TRBJ1-2,TRBV9,14,.,.,CASSVDPRVDGYTF,TGTGCCAGCAGCGTAGACCCCAGGGTGGATGGCTACACCTTC
TRBJ2-5,TRBV2,13,.,.,CASTAGWIETQYF,TGTGCCAGCACTGCAGGGTGGATAGAGACCCAGTACTTC
TRBJ2-1,TRBV5-1,15,.,.,CASSLDGSSYNEQFF,TGCGCCAGCAGCTTGGATGGAAGCTCCTACAATGAGCAGTTCTTC
TRBJ1-2,TRBV5-1,15,.,.,CASSLVATDVYGYTF,TGCGCCAGCAGCTTGGTGGCGACGGACGTCTATGGCTACACCTTC
TRBJ2-1,TRBV30,13,.,.,CAWMIEGSGKQFF,TGTGCCTGGATGATAGAGGGTAGCGGTAAGCAGTTCTTC
TRBJ1-5,TRBV5-1,14,.,once,CASSLDGSNQPQHF,TGCGCCAGCAGCCTCGACGGTAGCAATCAGCCCCAGCATTTT
TRBJ2-1,TRBV13,14,TRBD1,.,CASSLVLRGPEQFF,TGTGCCAGCAGCTTAGTGTTAAGGGGGCCTGAGCAGTTCTTC
TRBJ2-3,TRBV9,13,.,.,CASSNKVPDTQYF,TGTGCCAGCAGCAATAAAGTTCCGGATACGCAGTATTTT
TRBJ2-5,TRBV11-1,16,TRBD2,.,CASSPRGGSKWETQYF,TGTGCCAGCAGCCCTCGCGGGGGATCGAAGTGGGAGACCCAGTACTTC
TRBJ2-1,TRBV18,15,.,.,CASSPDRLALNEQFF,TGTGCCAGCTCACCCGACCGGCTAGCACTCAATGAGCAGTTCTTC
TRBJ2-7,TRBV30,11,.,.,CAWVAPYEQHF,TGTGCCTGGGTTGCCCCCTACGAGCAGCACTTC
TRBJ2-3,TRBV5-1,15,TRBD1,once,CASSQGQGRTDTQYF,TGCGCCAGCAGCCAGGGACAGGGTCGGACAGATACGCAGTATTTT
TRBJ2-1,TRBV18,15,TRBD2,.,CASSLLAGGWNEQFF,TGTGCCAGCTCACTACTCGCGGGGGGATGGAATGAGCAGTTCTTC
TRBJ2-5,TRBV19,16,.,.,CASSTAPLQGIETQYF,TGTGCCAGTAGTACCGCCCCATTACAGGGAATAGAGACCCAGTACTTC
TRBJ2-1,TRBV7-2,16,TRBD2,.,CASSLDGTSGRGEQFF,TGTGCCAGCAGCTTAGACGGGACTAGCGGGAGGGGTGAGCAGTTCTTC
TRBJ2-3,TRBV5-1,16,.,.,CASSSGHSSSTDTQYF,TGCGCCAGCAGTTCAGGACACTCTTCTAGCACAGATACGCAGTATTTT
TRBJ1-1,TRBV7-2,15,.,few,CASSFAGGVNTEAFF,TGTGCCAGCAGCTTTGCGGGGGGGGTGAACACTGAAGCTTTCTTT
TRBJ2-7,TRBV13,13,.,.,CASSLTASYEQYF,TGTGCCAGCAGCCTTACGGCCTCCTACGAGCAGTACTTC
TRBJ1-1,TRBV4-1,16,TRBD1,once,CASSQDRRQGGTEAFF,TGCGCCAGCAGCCAAGATCGCAGACAGGGTGGCACTGAAGCTTTCTTT
TRBJ1-3,TRBV30,12,.,.,CAWRGSGNTIYF,TGTGCCTGGAGGGGATCTGGAAACACCATATATTTT
TRBJ2-7,TRBV9,20,.,.,CASSVATGDIGPSYSYEQYF,TGTGCCAGCAGCGTAGCTACGGGGGATATCGGGCCTTCTTATTCTTACGAGCAGTACTTC
TRBJ2-5,TRBV7-2,15,.,.,CASSLALGALETQYF,TGTGCCAGCAGCTTAGCGCTGGGGGCTCTGGAGACCCAGTACTTC